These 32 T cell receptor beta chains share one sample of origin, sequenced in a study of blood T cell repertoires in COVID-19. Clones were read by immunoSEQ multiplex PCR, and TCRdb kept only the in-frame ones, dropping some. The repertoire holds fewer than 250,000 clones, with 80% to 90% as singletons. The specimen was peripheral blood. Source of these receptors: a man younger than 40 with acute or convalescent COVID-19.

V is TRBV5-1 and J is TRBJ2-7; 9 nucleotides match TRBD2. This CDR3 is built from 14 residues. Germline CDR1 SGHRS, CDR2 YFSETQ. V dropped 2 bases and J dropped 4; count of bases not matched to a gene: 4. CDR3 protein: CASSFAGGAYEQYF. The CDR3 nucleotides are TGCGCCAGCAGCTTCGCGGGAGGGGCGTACGAGCAGTACTTC.

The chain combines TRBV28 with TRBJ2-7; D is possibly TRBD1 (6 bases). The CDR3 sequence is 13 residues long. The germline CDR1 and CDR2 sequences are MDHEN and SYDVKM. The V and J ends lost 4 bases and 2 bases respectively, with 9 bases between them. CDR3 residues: CASSSGDTYEQYF. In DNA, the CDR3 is TGTGCCAGCAGTTCTGGGGACACCTACGAGCAGTACTTC.

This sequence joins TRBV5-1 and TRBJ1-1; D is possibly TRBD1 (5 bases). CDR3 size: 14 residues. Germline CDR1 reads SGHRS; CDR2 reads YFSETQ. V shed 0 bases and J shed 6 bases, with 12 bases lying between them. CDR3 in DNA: TGCGCCAGCAGCTTGGTGCCAGGGTCGGCTGAAGCTTTCTTT. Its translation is CASSLVPGSAEAFF.

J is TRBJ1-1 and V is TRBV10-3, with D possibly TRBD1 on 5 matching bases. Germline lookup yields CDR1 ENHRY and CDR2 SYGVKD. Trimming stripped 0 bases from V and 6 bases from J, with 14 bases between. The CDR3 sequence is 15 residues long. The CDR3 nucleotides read TGTGCCATCAGTGAGTCCATCGGACAAGGGCCTGAAGCTTTCTTT. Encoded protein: CAISESIGQGPEAFF.

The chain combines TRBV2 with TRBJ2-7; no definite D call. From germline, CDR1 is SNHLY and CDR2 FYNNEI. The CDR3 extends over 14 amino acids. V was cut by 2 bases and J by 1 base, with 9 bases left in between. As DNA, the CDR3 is TGTGCCAGCAGTGAAAACCGAGAATCCTACGAGCAGTACTTC. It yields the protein CASSENRESYEQYF.

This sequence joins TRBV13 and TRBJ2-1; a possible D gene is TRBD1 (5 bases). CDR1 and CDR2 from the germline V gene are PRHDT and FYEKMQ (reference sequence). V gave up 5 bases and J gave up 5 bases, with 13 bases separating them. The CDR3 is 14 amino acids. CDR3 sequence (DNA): TGTGCCAGCAGCGGCACAGGTAGGGACAATGAGCAGTTCTTC. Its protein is CASSGTGRDNEQFF.

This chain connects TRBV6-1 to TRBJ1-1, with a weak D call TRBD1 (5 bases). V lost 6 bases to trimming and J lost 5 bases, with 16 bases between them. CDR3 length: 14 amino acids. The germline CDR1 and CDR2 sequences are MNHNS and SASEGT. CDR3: CASRPRAGETEAFF. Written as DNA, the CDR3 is TGTGCCAGCAGACCCAGGGCTGGAGAGACTGAAGCTTTCTTT.

The CDR3 reads CASSISGGAMNEQFF. The CDR3 DNA sequence: TGTGCCAGTAGTATTAGCGGGGGGGCCATGAATGAGCAGTTCTTC. The rearrangement joins TRBV19 to TRBJ2-1; 11 positions match TRBD2. This CDR3 contains 15 residues. V dropped 3 bases and J dropped 7; count of bases not matched to a gene: 5. Per germline, CDR1 LNHDA and CDR2 SQIVND (reference sequence). Variable domain in full (rest from reference TRBV19 and TRBJ2-1): DGGITQSPKYLFRKEGQNVTLSCEQNLNHDAMYWYRQDPGQGLRLIYYSQIVNDFQKGDIAEGYSVSREKKESFPLTVTSAQKNPTAFYLCASSISGGAMNEQFFGPGTRLTVL.

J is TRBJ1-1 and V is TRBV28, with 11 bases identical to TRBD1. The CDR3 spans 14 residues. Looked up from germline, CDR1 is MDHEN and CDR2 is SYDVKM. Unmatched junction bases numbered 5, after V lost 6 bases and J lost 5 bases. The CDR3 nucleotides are TGTGCCAGCAGAGGGACAGGGGGAAGTACTGAAGCTTTCTTT. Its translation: CASRGTGGSTEAFF.

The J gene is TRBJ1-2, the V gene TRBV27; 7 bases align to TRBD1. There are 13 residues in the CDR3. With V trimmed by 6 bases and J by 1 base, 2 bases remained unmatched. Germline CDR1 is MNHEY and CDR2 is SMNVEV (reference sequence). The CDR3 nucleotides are TGTGCCAGCAGGCGGGACAGTAACTATGGCTACACCTTC. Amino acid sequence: CASRRDSNYGYTF.

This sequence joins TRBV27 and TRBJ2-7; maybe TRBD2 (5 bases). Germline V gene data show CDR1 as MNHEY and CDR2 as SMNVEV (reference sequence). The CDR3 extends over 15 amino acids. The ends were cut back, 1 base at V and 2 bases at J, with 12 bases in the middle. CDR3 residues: CASSLLPSTAYEQYF. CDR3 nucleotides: TGTGCCAGCAGTTTATTGCCTAGCACAGCCTACGAGCAGTACTTC.

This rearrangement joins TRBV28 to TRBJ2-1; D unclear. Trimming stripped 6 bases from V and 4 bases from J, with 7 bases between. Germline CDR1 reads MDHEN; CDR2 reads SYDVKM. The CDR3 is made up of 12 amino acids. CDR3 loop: CASSPGYNEQFF. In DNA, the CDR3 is TGTGCCAGCAGCCCGGGTTACAATGAGCAGTTCTTC.

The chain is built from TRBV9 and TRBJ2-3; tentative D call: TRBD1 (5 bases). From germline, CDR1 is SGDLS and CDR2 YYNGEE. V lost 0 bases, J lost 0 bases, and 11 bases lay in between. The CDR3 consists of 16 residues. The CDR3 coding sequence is TGTGCCAGCAGCGTAGCTACGACAGTTAGCACAGATACGCAGTATTTT. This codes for CASSVATTVSTDTQYF.

CDR3 loop: CASSNPRNTIYF. CDR3 nucleotide sequence: TGTGCCAGCAGCAATCCCAGAAACACCATATATTTT. The chain carries TRBV21-1 and TRBJ1-3; no check of the table's D call, TRBD1, against the DNA was made. TRBV21-1 is labeled a pseudogene. The CDR3 has 12 amino acids.

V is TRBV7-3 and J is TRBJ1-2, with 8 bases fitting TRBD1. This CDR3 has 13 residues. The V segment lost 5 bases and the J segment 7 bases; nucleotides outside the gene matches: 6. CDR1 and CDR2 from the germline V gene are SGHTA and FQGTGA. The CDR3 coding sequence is TGTGCCAGCAGCCGGGACAGGTTGACTGGCTACACCTTC. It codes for CASSRDRLTGYTF.

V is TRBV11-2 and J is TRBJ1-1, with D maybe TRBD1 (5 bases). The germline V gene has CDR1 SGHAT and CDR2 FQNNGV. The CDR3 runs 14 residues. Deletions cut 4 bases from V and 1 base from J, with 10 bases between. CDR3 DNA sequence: TGTGCCAGCAGCTCCAGGGTACGGAACACTGAAGCTTTCTTT. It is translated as CASSSRVRNTEAFF.

The chain's CDR3 is CASSPGQTSNQPQHF. CDR3 DNA: TGTGCCAGCAGTCCGGGACAGACCTCCAATCAGCCCCAGCATTTT. The J gene is TRBJ1-5, the V gene TRBV27, with 7 bases that match TRBD1. The trim removed 5 bases at V and 3 bases at J, leaving 7 bases unmatched. Germline-derived CDR1 and CDR2 are MNHEY and SMNVEV (reference sequence). The CDR3 has 15 amino acids.

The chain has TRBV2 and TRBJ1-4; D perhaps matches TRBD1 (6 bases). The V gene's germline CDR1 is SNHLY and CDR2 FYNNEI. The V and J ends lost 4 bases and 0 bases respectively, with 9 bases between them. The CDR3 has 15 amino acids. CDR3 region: CASSADRATNEKLFF. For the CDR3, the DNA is TGTGCCAGCAGTGCGGACAGAGCAACTAATGAAAAACTGTTTTTT. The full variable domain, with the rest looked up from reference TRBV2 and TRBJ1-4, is EPEVTQTPSHQVTQMGQEVILRCVPISNHLYFYWYRQILGQKVEFLVSFYNNEISEKSEIFDDQFSVERPDGSNFTLKIRSTKLEDSAMYFCASSADRATNEKLFFGSGTQLSVL.

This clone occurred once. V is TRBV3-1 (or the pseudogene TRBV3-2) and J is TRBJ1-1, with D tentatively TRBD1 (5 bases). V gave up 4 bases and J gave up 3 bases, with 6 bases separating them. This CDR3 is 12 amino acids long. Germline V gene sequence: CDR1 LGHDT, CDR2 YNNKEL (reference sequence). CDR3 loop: CASSRGHTEAFF. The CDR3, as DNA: TGTGCCAGCAGCCGGGGCCACACTGAAGCTTTCTTT.

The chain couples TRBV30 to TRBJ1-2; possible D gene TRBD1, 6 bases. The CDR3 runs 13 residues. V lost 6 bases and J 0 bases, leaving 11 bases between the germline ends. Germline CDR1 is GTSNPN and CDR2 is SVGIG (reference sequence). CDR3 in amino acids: CACQQGPNYGYTF. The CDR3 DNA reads TGTGCCTGCCAACAGGGACCTAACTATGGCTACACCTTC.

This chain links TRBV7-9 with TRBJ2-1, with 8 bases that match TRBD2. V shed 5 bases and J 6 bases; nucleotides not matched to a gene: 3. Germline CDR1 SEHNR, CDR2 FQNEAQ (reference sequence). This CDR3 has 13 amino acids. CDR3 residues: CASSVSGSNEQFF. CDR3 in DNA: TGTGCCAGCAGCGTGAGCGGGAGCAATGAGCAGTTCTTC.

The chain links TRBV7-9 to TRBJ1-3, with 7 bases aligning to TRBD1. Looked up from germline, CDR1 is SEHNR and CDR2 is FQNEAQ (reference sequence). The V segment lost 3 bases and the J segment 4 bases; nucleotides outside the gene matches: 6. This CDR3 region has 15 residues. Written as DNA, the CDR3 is TGTGCCAGCAGCTTGGCCGGGACAGAGGGAAACACCATATATTTT. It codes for CASSLAGTEGNTIYF.

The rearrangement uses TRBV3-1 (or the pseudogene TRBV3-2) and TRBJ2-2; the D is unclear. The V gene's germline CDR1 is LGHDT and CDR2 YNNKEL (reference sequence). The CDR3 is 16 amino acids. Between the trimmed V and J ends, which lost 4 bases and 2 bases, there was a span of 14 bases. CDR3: CASSLQKTLNTGELFF. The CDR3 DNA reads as TGTGCCAGCAGCCTCCAAAAGACATTAAACACCGGGGAGCTGTTTTTT.

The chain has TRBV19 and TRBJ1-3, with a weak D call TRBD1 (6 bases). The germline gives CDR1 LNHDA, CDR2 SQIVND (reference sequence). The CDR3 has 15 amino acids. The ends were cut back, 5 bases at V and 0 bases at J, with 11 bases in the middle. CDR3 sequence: CASSAGQSSGNTIYF. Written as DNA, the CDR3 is TGTGCCAGTAGTGCCGGACAGAGCTCTGGAAACACCATATATTTT.

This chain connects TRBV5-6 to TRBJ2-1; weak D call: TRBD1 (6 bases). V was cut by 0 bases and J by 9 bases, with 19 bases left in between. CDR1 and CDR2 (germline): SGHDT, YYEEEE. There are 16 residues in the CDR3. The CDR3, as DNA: TGTGCCAGCAGCTTGGAGAAGTGGGGGCGCTTTCCTGAGCAGTTCTTC. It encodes CASSLEKWGRFPEQFF. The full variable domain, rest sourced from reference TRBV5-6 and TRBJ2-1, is DAGVTQSPTHLIKTRGQQVTLRCSPKSGHDTVSWYQQALGQGPQFIFQYYEEEERQRGNFPDRFSGHQFPNYSSELNVNALLLGDSALYLCASSLEKWGRFPEQFFGPGTRLTVL.

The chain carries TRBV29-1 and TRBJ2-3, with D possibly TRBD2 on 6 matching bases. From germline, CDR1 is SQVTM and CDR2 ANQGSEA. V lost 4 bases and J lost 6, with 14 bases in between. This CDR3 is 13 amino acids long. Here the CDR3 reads CSVVAAGRDTQYF. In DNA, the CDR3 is TGCAGCGTTGTTGCTGCGGGGCGGGATACGCAGTATTTT.

The CDR3 loop reads CASSPPSLGGRVPYGYTF. The DNA of the CDR3 is TGTGCCAGCTCACCACCTTCTCTCGGGGGGCGCGTCCCCTATGGCTACACCTTC. The rearrangement uses TRBV18 and TRBJ1-2; D perhaps matches TRBD1 (6 bases). CDR1 and CDR2 (germline): KGHSH, LQKENI. V dropped 0 bases and J dropped 4 bases, with 21 bases sitting between them. The length of the CDR3 is 18 residues.

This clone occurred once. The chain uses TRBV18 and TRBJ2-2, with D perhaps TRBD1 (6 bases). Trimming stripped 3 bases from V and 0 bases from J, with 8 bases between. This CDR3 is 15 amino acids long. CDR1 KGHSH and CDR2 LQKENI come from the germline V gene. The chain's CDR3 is CASSPRQANTGELFF. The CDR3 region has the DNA TGTGCCAGCTCACCTCGACAGGCGAACACCGGGGAGCTGTTTTTT.

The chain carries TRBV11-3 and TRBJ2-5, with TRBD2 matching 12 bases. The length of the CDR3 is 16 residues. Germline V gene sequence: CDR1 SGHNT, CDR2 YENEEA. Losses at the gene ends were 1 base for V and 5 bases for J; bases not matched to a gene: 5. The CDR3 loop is CASSLGLAGVRETQYF. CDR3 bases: TGTGCCAGCAGCTTAGGACTAGCGGGAGTTCGGGAGACCCAGTACTTC.

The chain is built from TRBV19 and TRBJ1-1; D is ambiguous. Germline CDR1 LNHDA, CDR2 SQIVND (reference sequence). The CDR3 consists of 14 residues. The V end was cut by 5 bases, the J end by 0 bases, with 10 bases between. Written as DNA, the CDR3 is TGTGCCAGTAGTTTGGCGGGATTGAACACTGAAGCTTTCTTT. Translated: CASSLAGLNTEAFF.

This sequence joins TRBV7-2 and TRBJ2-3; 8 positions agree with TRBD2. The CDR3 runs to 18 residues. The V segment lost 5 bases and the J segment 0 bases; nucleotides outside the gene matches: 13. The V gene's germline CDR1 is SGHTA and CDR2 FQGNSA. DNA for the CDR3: TGTGCCAGCAGCCTCGGGGTAGCGGGACCACCTAGCACAGATACGCAGTATTTT. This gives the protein CASSLGVAGPPSTDTQYF.

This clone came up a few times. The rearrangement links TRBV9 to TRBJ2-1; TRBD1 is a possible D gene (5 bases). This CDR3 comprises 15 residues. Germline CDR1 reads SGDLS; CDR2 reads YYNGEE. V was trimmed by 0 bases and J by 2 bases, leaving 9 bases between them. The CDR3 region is CASSVDWGPYNEQFF. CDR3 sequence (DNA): TGTGCCAGCAGCGTAGATTGGGGCCCCTACAATGAGCAGTTCTTC.